This T cell receptor beta chain stems from a study of shared clonotypes between healthy human individuals (dated by TCRdb to the early 2020s). For the study in its entirety: A couple of women and three men aged 18 to 49 years were included in the cohort. For each donor, CD4 naive and CD4 memory were each run on three plates, CD8 naive on two plates, and CD8 memory on one plate. To estimate repertoire size and how much clonotypes are shared between individuals, the study performed deep sequencing of blood TCR repertoires from about five healthy adults. To increase sequencing depth and limit assay-specific biases, TCR repertoire library preparation and sequencing were carried out by different laboratories using diverse techniques. Each donor's leukapheresis produced roughly between about 0.9 and 9.5 billion PBMCs. What the authors observed across the whole study: Clonotypes shared by all four sorted-subset donors showed higher generation probabilities than non-shared clonotypes. When a few donors were compared, the shared fraction of clonotypes was around 5% for naive CD4, over 3% for naive CD8, 2.3% for memory CD4, and 0.35% to 0.4% for memory CD8. Naive subsets generally had larger estimated clonotype richness than memory subsets did. Rarefaction of sorted-subset datasets indicated incomplete sequencing despite the large sequencing depth. Based on pairwise subsampling, the degree of clonotype sharing among donors was expected to be affected by sequencing depth. Sampling was restricted to blood, and TCR repertoires in tissue are likely to differ from TCR repertoires in blood. Because the study included a small number of donors, the genetic and exposure-history diversity represented was limited.

Using the deep immunoSEQ assay, multiplex PCR amplified TCR CDR3 regions from genomic DNA. Extracted genomic DNA from each cell subset was spread evenly across all wells of several immunoSEQ 96-well plates, with each plate serving as a replicate. For sorted subsets, 200 to 250 ng genomic DNA, equal to 25,000 to 35,000 T cell genomes, was loaded into each replicate PCR. The purified libraries were quantified using a Qubit 3.0 fluorometer, sized with a Bioanalyzer 2100, and then quantified again using the KAPA Library Quantification kit. Every immunoSEQ 96-well plate was sequenced on a separate single-read 150-cycle Illumina NextSeq 550 flow cell. As for the original processing: The immunoSEQ output contained only junctional sequences without quality scores, so filtering could not match that applied to full-length reads. To assign V/J genes and CDR3, sequences were annotated against IMGT germline references using PyIR, a Python wrapper for IgBLAST v1.9. Reads with weak V/J assignments (E-value above 1e-6), missing CDR3, stop codons, out-of-frame junctions, or ambiguous translated residues were removed. V3J clonotypes were defined by identical inferred V gene, J gene, and CDR3 amino acid sequence. To compute the percentage overlap between repertoires, the number of shared unique clonotypes was divided by the size of the smaller repertoire. Richness of each repertoire was evaluated using RTK rarefaction, the Chao1 estimator, and Recon v2.1 estimates of unobserved clonotypes. OLGA was used to compute generation probabilities for all TCRbeta clonotypes that the gDNA method yielded from a handful of donors. TCRdb took this table from immuneACCESS and kept in-frame rearrangements with V and J called. Such tables lack part of the clones; where checked against another copy, unresolved V genes explain under half of the gap, and the rest is unexplained. That table is the source of V, J and clone size, and D and trimming were worked out from the DNA. The sample profile shows some 2.1 million clones; 90% to 95% of them were found once. The ten largest make up more than 0.1% of the sample.

Based on the germline V gene, the CDR1 and CDR2 sequences are MGHDK and SYGVNS. V and J are truncated by 11 bases and 2 bases respectively, leaving an intervening sequence of 14 bases. The CDR3 starts with the cysteine, ends with the phenylalanine, and has 13 residues. Of all the DNA, just the CDR3 is kept, 39 bases in frame from base 1. The table lists this clone with a count of one. What antigen it recognizes has not been identified. Base qualities are not recorded, but no much larger clone differs from it by a single base. The donors were healthy, HIV-negative adults who had no recently reported acute infections or vaccinations. Only Caucasian adults living in Nashville, Tennessee, USA were represented among the donors. CD4+ T cells were enriched through magnetic negative selection, after which naive cells were positively selected on CD45RA and the remaining negative fraction served as the memory subset. Blood was collected by leukapheresis, and PBMCs were isolated by Ficoll-Histopaque density gradient centrifugation and then cryopreserved in liquid nitrogen vapor phase. Purity and quantity of every magnetically sorted T cell population were checked by analytical flow cytometry. Each sorted fraction had its genomic DNA isolated and then quantified by UV absorbance on a Nanodrop 2000c.

The V and J genes are TRBV25-1 and TRBJ2-3, with a tentative D gene TRBD2 over 6 matching bases. Material for sequencing was naive CD4+ T cells sorted from blood. The meaning of the sample's cell subset or site label: CD45RA+ positively selected. This clonotype was obtained from a man between 18 and 29 years old in good health. The DNA sequence follows: TGTGCCGGGCGGGGCGGAGACACAGATACGCAGTATTTT. This encodes CAGRGGDTDTQYF.